This TCR beta chain comes out of a study of monozygotic twins with inflammatory bowel disease. Study-wide points: Subtypes among T cells remained indistinguishable. Neither one strong signal nor one clonotype associated with IBD was supported.

The quantity of total RNA per TCR library was roughly 3,700 ng. UMIs containing a 6-nucleotide sample barcode were added via template switching. TCRdb reworked the 5' RACE reads into one entry per CDR3 protein, no DNA. This repertoire comprises 110,000 to 150,000 distinct CDR3 sequences; its ten largest clones make up 0.95% to 1.5%. Germline CDR1 and CDR2: SQVTM and ANQGSEA. The CDR3 extends over 12 amino acids. Notes on this clonotype: Its antigen is not identified.

The rearrangement links TRBV29-1 to TRBJ2-2; TCRdb names TRBD1, which stays unverified in the absence of DNA. The TCR was taken from a human donor with ulcerative colitis or Crohn's disease, or a healthy co-twin of an affected twin (not recorded which). The specimen sequenced was blood. Here the CDR3 reads CSVVAGIGELFF.